This TCR beta chain was sequenced during a study of T cell responses to AZD1222 COVID-19 vaccine. The data were produced by immunoSEQ multiplex PCR, yet TCRdb's version contains in-frame clones alone and is incomplete. The data contain about 64,000 clones, about 80% of them singletons. Per the germline V gene, CDR1 is SGHAT and CDR2 is FQNNGV. There are 16 residues in the CDR3. Trimming took off 5 bases at V and 0 bases at J, with 15 bases between the two ends. Study observations and caveats: Donors were chiefly white British, with a greater number of females, and clonal diversity was perhaps underestimated. Spike-specific TCR depth and breadth grew after two AZD1222 doses.

Worth noting for this clone: Its antigen is unidentified.

The J gene is TRBJ2-3, the V gene TRBV11-2, with D possibly matching TRBD2 (5 bases). The receptor was isolated from an adult who received the AZD1222 COVID-19 vaccine. Material: peripheral blood, obtained 28 days after the second AZD1222 dose. CDR3 bases: TGTGCCAGCAGCCTCAAGCCGGGAATCAGCACAGATACGCAGTATTTT. This sequence encodes CASSLKPGISTDTQYF.